This T cell receptor beta chain appears in the sequencing data of a study of blood T cell repertoires in COVID-19. Across the whole study: Samples of COVID-19 (acute and convalescent) were obtained from the United States, Italy and Spain. PBMCs, B-cell-depleted T cells, or T cells were the source of the cDNA or gDNA that made up the material.

Authors' processing steps: It was from reference gene primer amplification that nucleated cell counts were estimated. Clones were sequenced by immunoSEQ multiplex PCR, and TCRdb holds only the in-frame ones, with some missing. The D gene and trimming were derived from the DNA, and the V and J assignments and clone size from that table. The sample yields 100,000 or so clones, 85% seen once. This CDR3 has 16 amino acids. With 1 base clipped from V and 1 base from J, the junction kept 2 bases outside the gene matches. Germline V gene lookup returns CDR1 KGHSH and CDR2 LQKENI. The sequencing sample was made of peripheral blood. The clonotype comes from a human donor in a cohort sampled during active COVID-19. V is TRBV18 and J is TRBJ2-2, with 8 bases lining up with TRBD2. This chain's CDR3 is CASSPRAGGNTGELFF. The CDR3 nucleotides read TGTGCCAGCTCACCACGCGCGGGAGGGAACACCGGGGAGCTGTTTTTT. The full variable domain, with the rest looked up from reference TRBV18 and TRBJ2-2, is NAGVMQNPRHLVRRRGQEARLRCSPMKGHSHVYWYRQLPEEGLKFMVYLQKENIIDESGMPKERFSAEFPKEGPSILRIQQVVRGDSAAYFCASSPRAGGNTGELFFGEGSRLTVL.